The text below deals with one TCR beta chain. Antigen: not known. The germline V gene encodes CDR1 SGHDT and CDR2 YYEEEE. Trimming took 4 bases from V and 1 from J, leaving 9 bases between them. The CDR3 has 14 residues. The data originate from a study of long-term antiretroviral therapy in people with HIV. Study-wide findings and caveats: Dominance of pre-ART expanded clones persisted, fluctuating and often declining after ART.

This was the immunoSEQ v3.0 assay at survey level. Generated by immunoSEQ multiplex PCR, the TCRdb table keeps only in-frame clones and is missing some. The sample shows some 11,000 clones, 60% to 85% of them seen only once. The TCR comes from a woman aged 40 to 50 with HIV. This specimen was unsorted PBMCs, taken 0.8 years before starting antiretroviral therapy. V usage is TRBV5-6 and J usage is TRBJ1-3; possible D gene TRBD1, 5 bases. CDR3 nucleotides: TGTGCCAGCAGCGCCGGGACTTCTGGAAACACCATATATTTT. Translation gives CASSAGTSGNTIYF.